This T cell receptor (beta chain) was captured by sequencing in a study of cytomegalovirus exposure and HLA in healthy donors. Concerning this clone: Its antigen is undetermined.

Study-level findings and limits: Reports indicated that the classifier achieved high specificity and sensitivity in diagnosing cytomegalovirus status.

Primers included in the PCR were 60 Vbeta and 13 Jbeta primers. Sequencing was performed with immunoSEQ multiplex PCR; in TCRdb, only in-frame clones are kept and a portion is missing. The table lists 170,000 or so clones, less than 85% of them singletons, with about 0.63% in the top ten. The sequence derives from a boy younger than 18 in good health and CMV-seronegative. The sequencing input was PBMCs.

CDR3 nucleotide sequence: TGTGCCAGCAGCTTAGTAACCGGGGACATCAATGAGCAGTTCTTC. Translation gives CASSLVTGDINEQFF. The genes are TRBV11-2 and TRBJ2-1; tentative D call: TRBD1 (6 bases). V lost 1 base, J lost 6 bases, and 13 bases lay in between. The germline V gene has CDR1 SGHAT and CDR2 FQNNGV. The CDR3 runs to 15 residues.